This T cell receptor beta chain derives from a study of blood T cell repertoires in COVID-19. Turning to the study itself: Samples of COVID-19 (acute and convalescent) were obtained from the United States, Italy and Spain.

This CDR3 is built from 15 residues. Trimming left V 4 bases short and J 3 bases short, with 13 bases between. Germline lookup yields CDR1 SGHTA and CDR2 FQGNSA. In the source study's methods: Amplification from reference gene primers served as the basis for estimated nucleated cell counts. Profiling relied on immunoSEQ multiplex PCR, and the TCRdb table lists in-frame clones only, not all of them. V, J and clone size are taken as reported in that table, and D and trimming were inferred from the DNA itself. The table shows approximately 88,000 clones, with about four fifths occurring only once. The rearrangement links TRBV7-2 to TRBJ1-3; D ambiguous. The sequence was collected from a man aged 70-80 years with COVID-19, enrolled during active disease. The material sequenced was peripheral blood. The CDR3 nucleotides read TGTGCCAGCAGCTCGGGCTCGGGGTATGGAAACACCATATATTTT. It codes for CASSSGSGYGNTIYF.